Listed below are T cell receptor beta chains from one sample, sequenced in a study of Ad26.COV2.S vaccination and SARS-CoV-2 variants. Some clones are missing from TCRdb's copy, which holds only in-frame ones; the method was immunoSEQ multiplex PCR. The table includes hundreds of thousands of clones, nearly 90% detected once. The material was peripheral blood, obtained in a trial of Ad26.COV2.S vaccine versus placebo. These receptors were collected from a person between 18 and 65 years old who received the Ad26.COV2.S COVID-19 vaccine or a placebo. The CDR3 runs from the conserved cysteine through the conserved F or W. Each record gives: J gene, clone size, D gene, V gene, CDR3 DNA, CDR3 protein. D genes are given only for firm matches. The size of a clone is reported for some rows only, either as once, few or many, or as a class for expanded clones.

j_gene: TRBJ1-2; abundance: .; d_gene: TRBD1; v_gene: TRBV6-4; CDR3nt: TGTGCCAGAGAACGTTGGACAGGGGGTCAGAACTATGGCTACACCTTC; CDR3aa: CARERWTGGQNYGYTF
j_gene: TRBJ1-2; abundance: .; d_gene: .; v_gene: TRBV5-4; CDR3nt: TGTGCCAGCAGCTTGGCGGGTCCTTCTAACTATGGCTACACCTTC; CDR3aa: CASSLAGPSNYGYTF
j_gene: TRBJ1-2; abundance: .; d_gene: .; v_gene: TRBV7-9; CDR3nt: TGTGCCAGCAGCTTAGGCCAGGGATATGGCTACACCTTC; CDR3aa: CASSLGQGYGYTF
j_gene: TRBJ2-2; abundance: .; d_gene: .; v_gene: TRBV28; CDR3nt: TGTGCCAGCAGTTTATATACAGTCACGCCCGGGCTGTTTTTT; CDR3aa: CASSLYTVTPGLFF
j_gene: TRBJ2-3; abundance: .; d_gene: .; v_gene: TRBV28; CDR3nt: TGTGCCAGCACGAAAGGCCGTCCAGATACGCAGTATTTT; CDR3aa: CASTKGRPDTQYF
j_gene: TRBJ2-2; abundance: .; d_gene: TRBD1; v_gene: TRBV18; CDR3nt: TGTGCCAGCTCACCAAATAGACAGGGTAACACCGGGGAGCTGTTTTTT; CDR3aa: CASSPNRQGNTGELFF
j_gene: TRBJ2-5; abundance: .; d_gene: .; v_gene: TRBV7-2; CDR3nt: TGTGCCAGCAGCTTATTAGGAAGACAAGAGACCCAGTACTTC; CDR3aa: CASSLLGRQETQYF
j_gene: TRBJ1-5; abundance: .; d_gene: TRBD1; v_gene: TRBV5-1; CDR3nt: TGCGCCAGCAGCTTGGCGGGACAGGGTGGGCAGCCCCAGCATTTT; CDR3aa: CASSLAGQGGQPQHF
j_gene: TRBJ2-5; abundance: .; d_gene: .; v_gene: TRBV5-1; CDR3nt: TGCGCCAGCAGTCCCCTAGGGGGGACCCAGTACTTC; CDR3aa: CASSPLGGTQYF
j_gene: TRBJ2-3; abundance: .; d_gene: .; v_gene: TRBV4-2; CDR3nt: TGTGCCAGCAGCCAAGATGCGGGGACTGGAACAGATACGCAGTATTTT; CDR3aa: CASSQDAGTGTDTQYF
j_gene: TRBJ1-5; abundance: .; d_gene: .; v_gene: TRBV19; CDR3nt: TGTGCCAGTAGTATGGACGGAGATCAGCCCCAGCATTTT; CDR3aa: CASSMDGDQPQHF
j_gene: TRBJ2-6; abundance: .; d_gene: .; v_gene: TRBV27; CDR3nt: TGTGCCAGCAGTTTATCGGTCTCTGGGGCCAACGTCCTGACTTTC; CDR3aa: CASSLSVSGANVLTF
j_gene: TRBJ2-2; abundance: .; d_gene: .; v_gene: TRBV9; CDR3nt: TGTGCCAGCAGCGAAACCGGGGAGCTGTTTTTT; CDR3aa: CASSETGELFF
j_gene: TRBJ2-6; abundance: few; d_gene: TRBD1; v_gene: TRBV4-3; CDR3nt: TGCGCCAGCAGCCAAGACGAGGGGGCGATTGGGATTGTCTCTGGGGCCAACGTCCTGACTTTC; CDR3aa: CASSQDEGAIGIVSGANVLTF
j_gene: TRBJ1-1; abundance: .; d_gene: .; v_gene: TRBV7-9; CDR3nt: TGTGCCAGCAGCTTATGGCGAGCGACAGCTTTCTTT; CDR3aa: CASSLWRATAFF
j_gene: TRBJ1-1; abundance: .; d_gene: .; v_gene: TRBV11-3; CDR3nt: TGTGCCAGCAGCTTACCAGGCCTCACTGAAGCTTTCTTT; CDR3aa: CASSLPGLTEAFF
j_gene: TRBJ2-4; abundance: .; d_gene: TRBD1; v_gene: TRBV30; CDR3nt: TGTGCCTGGATGGCGGCTGGGACAGGAAAAAACATTCAGTACTTC; CDR3aa: CAWMAAGTGKNIQYF
j_gene: TRBJ2-1; abundance: .; d_gene: TRBD2; v_gene: TRBV11-2; CDR3nt: TGTGCCAGCAGCGGTACCGGGACTAGCTACAATGAGCAGTTCTTC; CDR3aa: CASSGTGTSYNEQFF
j_gene: TRBJ2-2; abundance: .; d_gene: TRBD1; v_gene: TRBV4-2; CDR3nt: TGTGCCAGCAGCCAGAGCCGGGACAGGGGTGGCGGGGAGCTGTTTTTT; CDR3aa: CASSQSRDRGGGELFF
j_gene: TRBJ1-6; abundance: .; d_gene: .; v_gene: TRBV28; CDR3nt: TGTGCCAGCAGCCCAACCGACAGATATAATTCACCCCTCCACTTT; CDR3aa: CASSPTDRYNSPLHF
j_gene: TRBJ1-2; abundance: once; d_gene: TRBD1; v_gene: TRBV7-2; CDR3nt: TGTGCCAGCAGCTCCCGGGACAGGGTTAATGGCTACACCTTC; CDR3aa: CASSSRDRVNGYTF
j_gene: TRBJ1-4; abundance: many; d_gene: .; v_gene: TRBV28; CDR3nt: TGTGCCAGCAGCCGTCCCCCCCGGGGACGTGGTGATGAAAAACTGTTTTTT; CDR3aa: CASSRPPRGRGDEKLFF
j_gene: TRBJ2-3; abundance: .; d_gene: TRBD2; v_gene: TRBV11-3; CDR3nt: TGTGCCAGCAGTTCGAGGTCTAGCGGGAGGGCTTCGGGGGCGACAGATACGCAGTATTTT; CDR3aa: CASSSRSSGRASGATDTQYF
j_gene: TRBJ2-2; abundance: .; d_gene: .; v_gene: TRBV13; CDR3nt: TGTGCCAGCACCCCTGGGGGTTGGGACACCGGGGAGCTGTTTTTT; CDR3aa: CASTPGGWDTGELFF
j_gene: TRBJ2-5; abundance: once; d_gene: .; v_gene: TRBV11-2; CDR3nt: TGTGCCAGCAGCTTAGGGAGGGCCCTTTTCCAAGAGACCCAGTACTTC; CDR3aa: CASSLGRALFQETQYF
j_gene: TRBJ1-5; abundance: .; d_gene: .; v_gene: TRBV28; CDR3nt: TGTGCCAGCAGTTTACCCGGGACCCAGCCCCAGCATTTT; CDR3aa: CASSLPGTQPQHF
j_gene: TRBJ2-1; abundance: .; d_gene: TRBD1; v_gene: TRBV24-1; CDR3nt: TGTGCCACCAGTGATCCAGGGGGCACCTACAATGAGCAGTTCTTC; CDR3aa: CATSDPGGTYNEQFF
j_gene: TRBJ2-5; abundance: .; d_gene: .; v_gene: TRBV11-3; CDR3nt: TGTGCCAGCAGCTCCCGGGGGACTGGTGGGGAAACCCAGTACTTC; CDR3aa: CASSSRGTGGETQYF